The rows below give T cell receptor beta chains drawn from one sample of a study of T cells in Graves' hyperthyroidism and ophthalmopathy. TCRdb re-called the multiplex PCR reads with MiXCR, one entry per CDR3 protein. The sample lists about 840,000 distinct CDR3 sequences; 35% to 45% were seen once. The sequenced sample consisted of blood. The receptors originated from a man between 18 and 35 years old with Graves' hyperthyroidism. Both conserved end residues are part of each CDR3. D genes are given only for firm matches. Clone size, where shown, is once, few, many, or a class for clones that have expanded.

TRBV5-1	many	-	TRBJ1-2	TGCGCCAGCAGCTTGGCTTGGGGGCACTATGGCTACACCTTC	CASSLAWGHYGYTF
TRBV6-5	few	-	TRBJ1-5	TGTGCCAGCAGTTACTCGAAGGGAGGCAATTCACCCCAGCATTTT	CASSYSKGGNSPQHF
TRBV13	many	-	TRBJ1-2	TGTGCCAGCAAAGACAGATCCCTGGGTGGCTACACCTTC	CASKDRSLGGYTF
TRBV15	-	-	TRBJ1-6	TGTGCCACCAGCACGGGCCCATCACCCCTCCACTTT	CATSTGPSPLHF
TRBV19	-	TRBD1	TRBJ1-6	TGTGCCAGTAGTGGAAGGACAGGGGGAAATTCACCCCTCCACTTT	CASSGRTGGNSPLHF
TRBV5-4	few	-	TRBJ2-7	TGTGCCAGCACCCAGGACAGCTACGAGCAGTACTTC	CASTQDSYEQYF
TRBV7-3	few	-	TRBJ2-5	TGTGCCAGCAGCTTAGGCAGGGTAGGGGAGACCCAGTACTTC	CASSLGRVGETQYF
TRBV10-3	-	-	TRBJ1-1	TGTGCCACCCTCCGGCTGGGCAGGACTGAAGCTTTCTTT	CATLRLGRTEAFF
TRBV29-1	-	-	TRBJ1-2	TGCAGCGTTCGATCCCTGGGTGCCGGCTACACCTTC	CSVRSLGAGYTF
TRBV29-1	many	-	TRBJ2-2	TGCAGCGTTCTACCCATCAGGGACACCGGGGAGCTGTTTTTT	CSVLPIRDTGELFF
TRBV29-1	-	TRBD1	TRBJ2-7	TGCAGCGTTGCGGGACAGGACTCCTACGAGCAGTACTTC	CSVAGQDSYEQYF
TRBV20-1	many	-	TRBJ1-1	TGCAGTGCTAGAAGTGTAACTGAAGCTTTCTTT	CSARSVTEAFF
TRBV10-3	-	-	TRBJ1-4	TGTGCCACCGGGGGGGCAGCTAATGAAAAACTGTTTTTT	CATGGAANEKLFF
TRBV7-3	-	TRBD1	TRBJ1-4	TGTGCCAGCAAGACAGGGGAAAAACTGTTTTTT	CASKTGEKLFF
TRBV15	-	TRBD1	TRBJ2-2	TGTGCCACCAGCAGCGGGACAGGGAACACCGGGGAGCTGTTTTTT	CATSSGTGNTGELFF
TRBV10-3	many	TRBD1	TRBJ1-4	TGTGCCATCAGCCCGGGGACAGGAGAAAAACTGTTTTTT	CAISPGTGEKLFF
TRBV15	-	TRBD1	TRBJ1-1	TGTGCCACCAGCAGTTCCGGGACAGTAAACACTGAAGCTTTCTTT	CATSSSGTVNTEAFF
TRBV2	many	TRBD2	TRBJ2-5	TGTGCCAGCAGTGAAAGACTAGCGGGAGGAGAGACCCAGTACTTC	CASSERLAGGETQYF
TRBV3-1	few	-	TRBJ1-6	TGTGCCAGCAGCCCGGGACGGGCTTTCTCACCCCTCCACTTT	CASSPGRAFSPLHF
TRBV20-1	many	-	TRBJ2-7	TGCAGTGCTAGAACCCCCTACGAGCAGTACTTC	CSARTPYEQYF
TRBV29-1	-	-	TRBJ2-7	TGCAGCGTTGAAGACGCGGCCTACGAGCAGTACTTC	CSVEDAAYEQYF